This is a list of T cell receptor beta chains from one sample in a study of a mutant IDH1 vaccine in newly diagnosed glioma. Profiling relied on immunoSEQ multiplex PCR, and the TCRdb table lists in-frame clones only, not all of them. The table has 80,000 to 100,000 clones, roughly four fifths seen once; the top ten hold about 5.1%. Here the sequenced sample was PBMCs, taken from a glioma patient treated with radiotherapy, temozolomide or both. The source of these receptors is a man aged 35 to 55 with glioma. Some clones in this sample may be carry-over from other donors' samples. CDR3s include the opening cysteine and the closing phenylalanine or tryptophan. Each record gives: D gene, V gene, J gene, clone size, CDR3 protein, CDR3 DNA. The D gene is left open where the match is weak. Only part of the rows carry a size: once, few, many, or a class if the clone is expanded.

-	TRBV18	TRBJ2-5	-	CASSPPDETQYF	TGTGCCAGCTCACCCCCAGATGAGACCCAGTACTTC
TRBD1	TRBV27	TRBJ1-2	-	CASRGTEVYGYTF	TGTGCCAGCAGGGGGACAGAAGTCTATGGCTACACCTTC
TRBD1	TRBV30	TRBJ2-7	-	CAWSEKTGGTYEQYF	TGTGCCTGGAGTGAAAAGACAGGGGGTACCTACGAGCAGTACTTC
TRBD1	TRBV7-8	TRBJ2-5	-	CASSLAQTGERETQYF	TGTGCCAGCAGCTTAGCGCAGACAGGGGAGAGGGAGACCCAGTACTTC
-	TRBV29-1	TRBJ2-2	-	CSVNQGDAGELFF	TGCAGCGTTAATCAAGGAGATGCCGGGGAGCTGTTTTTT
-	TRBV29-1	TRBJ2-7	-	CSWRGERGEQYF	TGCAGCTGGCGCGGGGAGAGGGGCGAGCAGTACTTC
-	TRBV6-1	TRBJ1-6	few	CASSENSFFNSPLHF	TGTGCCAGCAGTGAGAACAGCTTTTTTAATTCACCCCTCCACTTT
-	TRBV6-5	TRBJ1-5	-	CASSYSMAEGQPQHF	TGTGCCAGCAGTTACTCGATGGCAGAGGGACAGCCCCAGCATTTT
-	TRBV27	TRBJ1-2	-	CASSFRGGSVYGYTF	TGTGCCAGCAGTTTTCGGGGAGGGTCGGTTTATGGCTACACCTTC
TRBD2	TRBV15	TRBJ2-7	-	CATSRDGGLAASYEQYF	TGTGCCACCAGCAGAGATGGTGGGCTAGCGGCGTCCTACGAGCAGTACTTC
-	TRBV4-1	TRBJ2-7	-	CASSQEIRVGYEQYF	TGCGCCAGCAGCCAAGAAATTCGGGTGGGTTACGAGCAGTACTTC
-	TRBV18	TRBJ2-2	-	CASSPGSNTGELFF	TGTGCCAGCTCACCAGGGAGCAACACCGGGGAGCTGTTTTTT
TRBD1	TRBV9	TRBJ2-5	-	CASSPRTGQETQYF	TGTGCCAGCAGCCCCCGGACAGGGCAAGAGACCCAGTACTTC
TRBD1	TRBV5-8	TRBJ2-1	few	CASSETGARPHEQFF	TGTGCCAGCAGCGAAACAGGGGCGCGGCCACATGAGCAGTTCTTC
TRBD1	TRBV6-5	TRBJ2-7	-	CASRRRQGAYDEQYF	TGTGCCAGCAGACGTCGACAGGGGGCTTACGACGAGCAGTACTTC
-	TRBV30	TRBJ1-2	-	CAWRETGYGYTF	TGTGCCTGGAGGGAGACAGGCTATGGCTACACCTTC
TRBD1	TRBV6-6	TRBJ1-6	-	CASSYSPGQGSPLHF	TGTGCCAGCAGTTACTCGCCGGGACAGGGATCACCCCTCCACTTT
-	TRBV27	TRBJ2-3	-	CASSPLTDAQYF	TGTGCCAGCAGTCCACTAACGGATGCGCAGTATTTT
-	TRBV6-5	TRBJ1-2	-	CASSHQGWDDYGYTF	TGTGCCAGCAGTCATCAGGGATGGGACGACTATGGCTACACCTTC
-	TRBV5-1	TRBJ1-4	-	CASSLDFGRPEKLFF	TGCGCCAGCAGCTTGGATTTTGGCAGGCCTGAAAAACTGTTTTTT
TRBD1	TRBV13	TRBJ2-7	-	CASSSQGATPYYEQYF	TGTGCCAGCAGCTCACAGGGGGCTACCCCCTATTACGAGCAGTACTTC
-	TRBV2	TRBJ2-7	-	CASRGQSEQYF	TGTGCCAGCAGGGGACAAAGCGAGCAGTACTTC
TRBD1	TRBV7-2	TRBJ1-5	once	CASSPGGRSPQPQHF	TGTGCCAGCAGCCCAGGGGGGCGTTCGCCTCAGCCCCAGCATTTT
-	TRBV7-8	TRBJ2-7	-	CASSLSAGNEQYF	TGTGCCAGCAGCTTAAGTGCGGGGAACGAGCAGTACTTC
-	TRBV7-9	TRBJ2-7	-	CASSYRQDSYEQYF	TGTGCCAGCAGCTACCGACAGGACTCCTACGAGCAGTACTTC
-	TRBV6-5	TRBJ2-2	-	CASSYRGRTGELFF	TGTGCCAGCAGTTACCGCGGACGGACCGGGGAGCTGTTTTTT
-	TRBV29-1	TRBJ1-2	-	CSVEDRERLNYGYTF	TGCAGCGTTGAAGATCGAGAACGGTTAAACTATGGCTACACCTTC
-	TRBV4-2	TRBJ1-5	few	CASSQAEGLQHF	TGTGCCAGCAGCCAAGCGGAGGGACTCCAGCATTTT